This T cell receptor beta chain was sequenced during a study of blood T cell repertoires in COVID-19 (dated by TCRdb to the early 2020s). About the study as a whole: The collaborator samples originated in the United States, Italy and Spain and spanned the acute and convalescent phases of COVID-19. The material from the prospective study consisted of cDNA or gDNA derived from T cells, B-cell-depleted T cells, or PBMCs. Deeply sampled blood TCRbeta repertoires from subjects exposed to, actively infected with, or recovered from COVID-19 were included in the dataset. The repertoires were released in a freely available public database intended as a resource for research on the immune response to SARS-CoV-2. The samples were drawn from the first 160 participants of the ongoing ImmuneRACE study and from roughly 1,300 subjects provided by 6 global collaborators. A de-identified subject ID, COVID-19 status, age in years and sex were almost always included in the sample metadata. HLA class I and class II types, where available, came from metadata supplied by the sample provider rather than from assay-based typing. General conclusions and limits of the study: The amount of clinical and demographic metadata varied by source and participant and was provided uncurated.

Whole blood was collected in K2EDTA tubes by collaborating institutions according to the institutions' own protocols. For TCRbeta analysis, collaborator samples were shipped as frozen whole blood, as isolated PBMCs, or as DNA extracted from either sample type. TCRbeta CDR3 regions were amplified from genomic DNA by means of the immunoSEQ Assay, a bias-controlled multiplex PCR. Per the authors' processing: Nucleated cell counts per sample were estimated from amplification of reference gene primers within the assay. To quantify the absolute abundance of each unique TCRbeta CDR3 rearrangement, sequence reads were collapsed and filtered. For each sample, productive Simpson clonality was calculated by taking the square root of Simpson's diversity index across productive rearrangements. In TCRdb, the immuneACCESS table is reduced to in-frame sequences with V and J assigned. These tables do not hold every clone; where another copy was compared, an unresolved V gene accounts for under half, and the others remain unexplained. D and trimming were read from the DNA, whereas the V and J calls and clone size are those reported in that table. This sample holds fewer than 400,000 clones; more than 85% were observed only once. Clones ranked in the top ten supply about 2.9% of the sample.

Regarding this clone: No cognate antigen has been identified for it. Base qualities are missing; no much larger clone stands one base away.

As encoded in the germline V gene (reference sequence), CDR1 is MNHNY while CDR2 is SVGAGI. Including cysteine and phenylalanine, the CDR3 has 14 amino acids. The entry retains the CDR3 DNA only, 42 bases that are in frame from base 1. At the junction V is shortened by 2 bases and J by 11 bases; bases outside the gene matches: 12. The sample was peripheral blood. This clonotype was obtained from a human donor in a cohort sampled during active COVID-19. The chain couples TRBV6-6 to TRBJ2-7; 7 central nucleotides agree with TRBD2. The CDR3 protein sequence reads: CASSYIGGTQEEYF. The DNA is TGTGCCAGCAGTTACATCGGGGGGACCCAAGAGGAGTACTTC.